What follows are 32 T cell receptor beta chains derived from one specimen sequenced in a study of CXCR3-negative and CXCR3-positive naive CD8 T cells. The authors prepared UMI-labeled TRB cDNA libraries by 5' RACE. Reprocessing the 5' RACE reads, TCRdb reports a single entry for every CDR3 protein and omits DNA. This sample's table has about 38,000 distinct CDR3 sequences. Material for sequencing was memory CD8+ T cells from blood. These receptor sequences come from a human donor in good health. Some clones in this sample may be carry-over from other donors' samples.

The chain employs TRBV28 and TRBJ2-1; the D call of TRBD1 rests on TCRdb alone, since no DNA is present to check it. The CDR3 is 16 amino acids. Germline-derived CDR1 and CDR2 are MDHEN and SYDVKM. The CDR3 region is CASSLLGTGSYNEQFF.

The CDR3 spells CSVEPSGRYPGELFF. V gene TRBV29-1 combines with J gene TRBJ2-2; TCRdb gives TRBD2 as the D gene, but with no DNA this cannot be confirmed. This CDR3 has 15 residues. Germline V gene data show CDR1 as SQVTM and CDR2 as ANQGSEA.

The CDR3 region is CSAIGQHTYSYEQYF. This chain links TRBV20-1 with TRBJ2-7; the TCRdb D gene call, TRBD1, has no DNA to confirm it. CDR3 length equals 15 residues. Germline V gene sequence: CDR1 DFQATT, CDR2 SNEGSKA (reference sequence).

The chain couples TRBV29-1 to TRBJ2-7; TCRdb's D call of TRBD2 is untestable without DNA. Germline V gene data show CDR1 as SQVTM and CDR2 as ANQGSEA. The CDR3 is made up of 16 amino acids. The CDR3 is CSVEDKLAGESYEQYF.

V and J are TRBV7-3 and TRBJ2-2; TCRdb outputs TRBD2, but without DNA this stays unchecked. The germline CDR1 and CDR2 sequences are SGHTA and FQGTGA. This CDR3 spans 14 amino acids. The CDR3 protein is CASREGLAAGELFF.

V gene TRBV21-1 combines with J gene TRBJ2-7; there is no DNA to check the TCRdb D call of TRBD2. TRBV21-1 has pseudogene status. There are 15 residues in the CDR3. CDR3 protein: CASRYSPVGRYEQYF.

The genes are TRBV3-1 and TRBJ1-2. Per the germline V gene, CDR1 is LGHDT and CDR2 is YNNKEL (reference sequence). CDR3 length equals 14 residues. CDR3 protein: CASSQERYSYGYTF.

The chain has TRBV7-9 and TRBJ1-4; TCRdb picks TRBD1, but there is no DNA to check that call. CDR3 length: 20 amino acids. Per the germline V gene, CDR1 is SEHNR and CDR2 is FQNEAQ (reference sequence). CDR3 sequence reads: CASSTYPGTGGFATNEKLFF. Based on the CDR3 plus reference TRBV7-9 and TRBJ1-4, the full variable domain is DTGVSQNPRHKITKRGQNVTFRCDPISEHNRLYWYRQTLGQGPEFLTYFQNEAQLEKSRLLSDRFSAERPKGSFSTLEIQRTEQGDSAMYLCASSTYPGTGGFATNEKLFFGSGTQLSVL.

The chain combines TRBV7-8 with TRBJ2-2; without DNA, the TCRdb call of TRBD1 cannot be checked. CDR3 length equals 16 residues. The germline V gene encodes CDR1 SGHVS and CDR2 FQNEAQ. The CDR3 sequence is CASSLNPRGETGELFF.

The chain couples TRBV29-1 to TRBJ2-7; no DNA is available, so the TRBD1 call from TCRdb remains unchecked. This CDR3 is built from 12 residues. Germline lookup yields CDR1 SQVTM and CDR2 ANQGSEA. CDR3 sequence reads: CSVGQNSYEQYF.

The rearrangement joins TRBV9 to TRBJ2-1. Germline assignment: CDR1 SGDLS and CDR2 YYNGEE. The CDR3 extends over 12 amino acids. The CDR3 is CASIVAVDEQFF.

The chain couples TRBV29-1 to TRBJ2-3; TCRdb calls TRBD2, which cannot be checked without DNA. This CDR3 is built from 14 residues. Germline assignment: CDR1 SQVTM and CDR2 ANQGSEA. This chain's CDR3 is CSVQTSGGTDTQYF.

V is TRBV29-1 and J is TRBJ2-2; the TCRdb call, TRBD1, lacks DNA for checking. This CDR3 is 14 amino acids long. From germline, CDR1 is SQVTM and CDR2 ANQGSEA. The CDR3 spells CSVDPGKGTGELFF.

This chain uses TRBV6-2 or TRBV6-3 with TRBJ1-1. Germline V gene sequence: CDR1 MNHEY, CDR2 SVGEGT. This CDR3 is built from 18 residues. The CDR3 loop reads CASIIGPYPDDLNTEAFF.

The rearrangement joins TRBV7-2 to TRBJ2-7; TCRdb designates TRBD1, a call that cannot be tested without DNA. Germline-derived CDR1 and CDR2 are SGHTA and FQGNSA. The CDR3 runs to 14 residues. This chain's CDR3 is CASSGGQGYYEQYF.

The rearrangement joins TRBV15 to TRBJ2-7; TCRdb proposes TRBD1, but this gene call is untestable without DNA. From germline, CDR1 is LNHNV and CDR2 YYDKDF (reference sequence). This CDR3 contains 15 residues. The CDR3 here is CATSRERQGAHEQYF.

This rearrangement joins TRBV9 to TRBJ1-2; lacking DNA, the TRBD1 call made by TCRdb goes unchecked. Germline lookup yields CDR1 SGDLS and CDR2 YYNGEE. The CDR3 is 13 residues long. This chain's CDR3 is CASSPGTGYRYTF.

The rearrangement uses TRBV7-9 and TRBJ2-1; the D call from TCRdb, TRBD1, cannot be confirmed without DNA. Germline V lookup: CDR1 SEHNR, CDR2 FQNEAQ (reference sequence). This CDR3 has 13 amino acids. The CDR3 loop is CASSTRTSWEQFF.

The CDR3 here is CASSQGLAGGPAVSSGANVLTF. The J gene is TRBJ2-6, the V gene TRBV7-9; TCRdb proposes TRBD2, but this gene call is untestable without DNA. The CDR3 totals 22 residues. Germline CDR1 SEHNR, CDR2 FQNEAQ (reference sequence).

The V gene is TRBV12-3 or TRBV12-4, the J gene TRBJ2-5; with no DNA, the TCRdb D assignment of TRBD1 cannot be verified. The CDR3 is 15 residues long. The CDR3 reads CASRTGTGGQETQYF.

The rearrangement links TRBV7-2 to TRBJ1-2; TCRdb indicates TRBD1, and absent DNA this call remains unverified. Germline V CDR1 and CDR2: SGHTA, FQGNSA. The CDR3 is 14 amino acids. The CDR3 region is CATQPGLANYGYTF.

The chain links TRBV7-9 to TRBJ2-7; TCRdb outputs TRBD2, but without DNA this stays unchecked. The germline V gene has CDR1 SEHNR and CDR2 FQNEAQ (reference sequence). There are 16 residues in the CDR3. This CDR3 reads CASSPSERVLSYEQYF.

The CDR3 sequence is CASSQQRDTGYEQYF. The chain links TRBV4-1 to TRBJ2-7; lacking DNA, the TRBD1 call made by TCRdb goes unchecked. Germline CDR1 MGHRA, CDR2 YSYEKL. The CDR3 totals 15 residues.

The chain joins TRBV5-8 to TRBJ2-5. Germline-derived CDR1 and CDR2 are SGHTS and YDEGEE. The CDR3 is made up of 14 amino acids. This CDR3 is CASSFCQYQETQYF.

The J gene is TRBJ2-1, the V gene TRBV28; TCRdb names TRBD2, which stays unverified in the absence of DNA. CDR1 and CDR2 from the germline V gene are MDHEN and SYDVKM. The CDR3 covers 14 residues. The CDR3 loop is CASSFFTSSNEQFF.

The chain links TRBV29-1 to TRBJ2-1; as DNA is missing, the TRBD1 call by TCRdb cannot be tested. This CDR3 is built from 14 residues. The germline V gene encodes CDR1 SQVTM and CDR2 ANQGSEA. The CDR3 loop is CSILPGPSYNEQFF.

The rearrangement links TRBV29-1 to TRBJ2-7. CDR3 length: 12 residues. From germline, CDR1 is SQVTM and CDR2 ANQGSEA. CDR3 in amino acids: CSVAHIDYEQYF.

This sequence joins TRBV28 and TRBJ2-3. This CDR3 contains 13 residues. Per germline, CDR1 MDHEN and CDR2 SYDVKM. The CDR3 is CASSPQGEDTQYF.

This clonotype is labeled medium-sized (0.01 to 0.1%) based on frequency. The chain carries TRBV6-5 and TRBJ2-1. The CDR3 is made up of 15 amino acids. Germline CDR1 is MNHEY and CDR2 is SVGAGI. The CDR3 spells CASSYWQGSYNEQFF.

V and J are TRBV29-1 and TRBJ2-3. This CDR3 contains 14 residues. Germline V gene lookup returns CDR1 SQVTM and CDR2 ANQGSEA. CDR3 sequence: CSVEKRGSKDTQYF.

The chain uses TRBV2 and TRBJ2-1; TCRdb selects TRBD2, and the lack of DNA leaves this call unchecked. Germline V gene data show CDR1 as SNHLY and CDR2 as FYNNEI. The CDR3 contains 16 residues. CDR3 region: CATKRTDSGRKDEQFF.

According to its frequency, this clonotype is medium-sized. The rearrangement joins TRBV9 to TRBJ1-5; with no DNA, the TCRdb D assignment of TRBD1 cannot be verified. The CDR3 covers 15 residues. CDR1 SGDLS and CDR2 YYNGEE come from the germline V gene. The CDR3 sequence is CASSLTGTGYQPQHF.